This T cell receptor beta chain was captured in a study of blood T cell repertoires in COVID-19 (dated by TCRdb to the early 2020s). For context, the study as a whole: Samples from collaborators originated in the United States, Italy and Spain and spanned both the acute and convalescent phases of COVID-19. Deeply sampled blood TCRbeta repertoires from subjects exposed to, actively infected with, or recovered from COVID-19 were included in the dataset. The prospective study material was composed of cDNA or gDNA derived from T cells, B-cell-depleted T cells, or PBMCs. Samples came from the ongoing ImmuneRACE study (first 160 participants) plus 1,254 subjects from 6 global collaborators. Sample metadata almost always included a de-identified subject ID, COVID-19 status, age in years and sex. The repertoires were made available in a free public database intended to serve as a resource for research on the immune response to SARS-CoV-2. Where available, HLA class I and class II types were obtained from metadata supplied by the sample provider rather than from assay-based typing.

General study outcomes and caveats: How much clinical and demographic metadata was included differed by source and by participant, and the metadata was provided uncurated.

CDR1 and CDR2, per the germline V gene, are MNHEY and SVGAGI. The CDR3 starts with the cysteine, ends with the phenylalanine, and has 14 residues. Only the CDR3 DNA is retained, 42 bases long and in frame from the first base. V trim: 2 bases; J trim: 6 bases; unmatched bases: 5. TCRbeta CDR3 regions were amplified from genomic DNA using the immunoSEQ Assay, a bias-controlled multiplex PCR. In the source study's methods: The number of nucleated cells in each sample was estimated by amplification of reference gene primers within the assay. To quantify the absolute abundance of each unique TCRbeta CDR3 rearrangement, sequence reads were collapsed and filtered. For each sample, productive Simpson clonality was calculated as the square root of Simpson's diversity index across productive rearrangements. TCRdb took over this immuneACCESS table, retaining in-frame rearrangements with V and J assigned. Such tables are incomplete; in checked studies, under half of the missing clones stem from an unresolved V gene, and the remainder is unexplained. V, J and clone size were drawn from that table, and D and trimming were deduced from the DNA. The sample includes some 150,000 clones, with about 90% observed a single time. Roughly 2% of the sample is held by the ten biggest clonotypes.

Whole blood was collected in K2EDTA tubes by collaborating institutions according to the institutions' own protocols. For TCRbeta analysis, collaborator samples were shipped as frozen whole blood, as isolated PBMCs, or as DNA extracted from either sample type. Regarding this clone: No antigen is known for it. Within one base of it there is no much larger clone, and no base qualities were kept.

This TCR was recovered from a human donor in a cohort sampled during active COVID-19. Sequences were obtained from peripheral blood. The sequence links TRBV6-5 to TRBJ1-2; 8 middle bases align to TRBD1. The DNA is TGTGCCAGCAGTTACCGACAGGGGTTCGATGGCTACACCTTC. It codes for CASSYRQGFDGYTF.